These 22 T cell receptor beta chains originate from one sample sequenced in a study of identical twins' blood T cells. TCRdb re-analysed the 5' RACE reads in MiXCR, keeping a single row per CDR3 protein. The sample records 350,000 to 450,000 distinct CDR3 sequences, approximately 30% being singletons. Specimen: PBMCs. These receptors all stem from a woman aged 18-49 years in good health.

This rearrangement joins TRBV7-2 to TRBJ2-1; D might be TRBD1 (6 bases). Trimming took 8 bases from V and 6 from J, leaving 14 bases between them. CDR1 is SGHTA and CDR2 is FQGNSA in the germline V gene. The CDR3 is 13 residues long. CDR3 loop: CASGLGQCNEQFF. The CDR3 DNA follows: TGTGCCAGCGGGCTCGGACAGTGCAATGAGCAGTTCTTC.

About this clonotype itself: An end of the junction does not agree with germline; a read error may underlie this. The chain has TRBV18 and TRBJ2-3, with a tentative D call TRBD1 (5 bases). CDR3 length: 12 amino acids. Germline values: CDR1 KGHSH, CDR2 LQKENI. CDR3: CASSPDTGTQYF. The CDR3 DNA is TGTGCCAGCTCACCCGACACAGGTACGCAGTATTTT.

This sequence joins TRBV6-1 and TRBJ2-3; D uncertain. V was shortened by 7 bases and J by 4 bases, with 12 bases between the two germline ends. The CDR3 extends over 13 amino acids. CDR1 MNHNS and CDR2 SASEGT come from the germline V gene. This CDR3 reads CASTLALADTQYF. The CDR3, as DNA: TGTGCCAGCACCCTTGCCCTGGCAGATACGCAGTATTTT.

The V and J genes are TRBV3-1 and TRBJ2-7, with a weak D call TRBD1 (5 bases). V was pared by 3 bases and J by 5 bases, with 8 bases between. The CDR3 contains 12 residues. The germline gives CDR1 LGHDT, CDR2 YNNKEL (reference sequence). The CDR3 bases are TGTGCCAGCAGCCACAGGGCAAACGAGCAGTACTTC. Amino acids: CASSHRANEQYF.

This clonotype was counted only a few times. The chain employs TRBV29-1 and TRBJ2-3; 10 bases fit TRBD2. J was trimmed by 11 bases and V by 6 bases; bases with no gene match: 14. The CDR3 spans 14 residues. CDR1 and CDR2 (germline): SQVTM, ANQGSEA. The CDR3 here is CSVLRASGGIMQYF. Here the CDR3 DNA reads TGCAGCGTATTAAGGGCTAGCGGGGGTATTATGCAGTATTTT.

This clonotype was counted between two and nine times. The chain combines TRBV5-4 with TRBJ1-2, with 8 bases lining up with TRBD1. CDR3 size: 15 residues. Germline CDR1 and CDR2: SGHNT and YYREEE (reference sequence). The J segment lost 8 bases and the V segment lost 3 bases, leaving 12 bases of the junction unmatched. CDR3 DNA sequence: TGTGCCAGCAGCTCTGGGACAGGATTATTCTACGGCTACACCTTC. It translates to CASSSGTGLFYGYTF.

The CDR3 is CASSMGFPGDTQYF. As DNA, the CDR3 is TGTGCCAGCAGCATGGGGTTCCCCGGAGATACGCAGTATTTT. This sequence joins TRBV6-6 and TRBJ2-3; D is unclear. The CDR3 spans 14 residues. Germline assignment: CDR1 MNHNY and CDR2 SVGAGI (reference sequence). V lost 6 bases and J lost 5, with 15 bases in between.

This clonotype turned up a few times. This chain uses TRBV11-2 with TRBJ2-3, with D perhaps matching TRBD1 (6 bases). The CDR3 contains 14 residues. The germline V gene has CDR1 SGHAT and CDR2 FQNNGV. Trimming stripped 1 base from V and 6 bases from J, with 11 bases between. DNA of the CDR3: TGTGCCAGCAGCTTAGTGCTTGGGGGCGATACGCAGTATTTT. It translates to CASSLVLGGDTQYF.

This clonotype was picked up a small number of times. Germline is not matched at one junction end, which may reflect a read error. The chain employs TRBV25-1 and TRBJ2-2; 7 bases agree with TRBD2. The CDR3 runs to 15 residues. CDR1 is MGHDK and CDR2 is SYGVNS in the germline V gene. The CDR3 DNA reads as TGTGCCGGCAGTCAGAAGCTAGCGGACACCGGGGAGCTGTTTTTT. Translating gives CAGSQKLADTGELFF. Combining the CDR3 with reference TRBV25-1 and TRBJ2-2 gives the whole variable domain EADIYQTPRYLVIGTGKKITLECSQTMGHDKMYWYQQDPGMELHLIHYSYGVNSTEKGDLSSESTVSRIRTEHFPLTLESARPSHTSQYLCAGSQKLADTGELFFGEGSRLTVL.

This clonotype was counted a few times. This chain uses TRBV10-3 with TRBJ1-6; D is ambiguous. Deletions cut 2 bases from V and 10 bases from J, with 12 bases between. Germline loops: CDR1 ENHRY, CDR2 SYGVKD. CDR3 length: 14 amino acids. CDR3 coding DNA: TGTGCCATCAGTGAGGGAGGAGGGAGGTCACCCCTCCACTTT. It is translated as CAISEGGGRSPLHF.

Points on this clonotype: A much larger clone lies a single base off, so this may be a read error. The chain employs TRBV11-2 and TRBJ2-3; 8 nucleotides match TRBD2. After removal of 3 bases from V and 7 bases from J, the junction contained 6 bases not matched to a gene. The CDR3 spans 14 residues. The V gene's germline CDR1 is SGHAT and CDR2 FQNNGV. The DNA for the CDR3 is TGTGCCAGCAGCTTTGCGGGAGGTCTATATACGCAGTATTTT. It codes for CASSFAGGLYTQYF.

As to this clonotype: At one end the junction does not follow the germline gene, possibly because of a read error. The genes are TRBV9 and TRBJ1-1; a weak D match, TRBD1 (5 bases). The CDR3 has 14 amino acids. Germline CDR1 and CDR2: SGDLS and YYNGEE. CDR3 region: CTSSVDYRGAEAFF. In nucleotides, the CDR3 is TGTACCAGCAGCGTAGACTACCGGGGGGCTGAAGCTTTCTTT.

This chain joins TRBV27 and TRBJ1-6; weak D call: TRBD1 (6 bases). Germline lookup yields CDR1 MNHEY and CDR2 SMNVEV (reference sequence). CDR3 length: 14 amino acids. The V end was cut by 1 base, the J end by 7 bases, with 8 bases between. CDR3 in amino acids: CASSLWGQNSPLHF. For the CDR3, the DNA is TGTGCCAGCAGTTTATGGGGGCAAAATTCACCCCTCCACTTT.

The genes are TRBV7-9 and TRBJ2-3; D unclear. Trimming shortened V by 6 bases and J by 2 bases, and 12 bases separated the two germline ends. Germline CDR1 and CDR2: SEHNR and FQNEAQ (reference sequence). This CDR3 comprises 14 residues. The CDR3 nucleotides are TGTGCCAGCAGTAACAACGGGTACACAGATACGCAGTATTTT. This codes for CASSNNGYTDTQYF.

This clonotype was counted at least ten times. The J gene is TRBJ2-2, the V gene TRBV5-1; D perhaps matches TRBD2 (5 bases). The germline V and J ends were trimmed by 0 bases and 7 bases, with 10 bases remaining between them. CDR1 and CDR2 (germline): SGHRS, YFSETQ. The CDR3 has 14 amino acids. The DNA of the CDR3 is TGCGCCAGCAGCTTGGGGACTGTTGGCGGGGAGCTGTTTTTT. This gives the protein CASSLGTVGGELFF.

The rearrangement joins TRBV20-1 to TRBJ2-1, with a tentative D call TRBD1 (6 bases). This CDR3 spans 14 amino acids. The V end was cut by 6 bases, the J end by 6 bases, with 18 bases between. Germline values: CDR1 DFQATT, CDR2 SNEGSKA (reference sequence). The CDR3 sequence is CSADKDRGSNEQFF. CDR3 DNA: TGCAGTGCAGACAAGGACAGAGGGTCCAATGAGCAGTTCTTC.

The chain has TRBV10-3 and TRBJ2-7; 15 bases fit TRBD2. Germline V gene data show CDR1 as ENHRY and CDR2 as SYGVKD. V dropped 3 bases and J dropped 2; count of bases not matched to a gene: 8. CDR3 size: 18 residues. CDR3 loop: CAISEGGTSGRIAYEQYF. The CDR3 DNA sequence: TGTGCCATCAGTGAAGGAGGGACTAGCGGGAGGATTGCCTACGAGCAGTACTTC.

This clonotype was counted once. This may be a read error: a much more frequent sequence differs by one nucleotide. V usage is TRBV29-1 and J usage is TRBJ1-3; TRBD1 is a possible D gene (5 bases). V was trimmed by 4 bases and J by 2 bases, leaving 9 bases between them. Germline V CDR1 and CDR2: SQVTM, ANQGSEA. CDR3 length: 13 residues. This CDR3 reads CSVGRVPGNTIYF. CDR3 nucleotide sequence: TGCAGCGTTGGCAGGGTACCTGGAAACACCATATATTTT.

In this sample, this clonotype turned up many times. This chain connects TRBV10-3 to TRBJ2-7; the D gene is possibly TRBD2 (5 bases). V was shortened by 3 bases and J by 6 bases, with 12 bases between the two germline ends. Germline CDR1 reads ENHRY; CDR2 reads SYGVKD. The CDR3 runs 13 residues. CDR3 region: CAISDLRGLEQYF. CDR3 DNA: TGTGCCATCAGTGATCTACGAGGGCTCGAGCAGTACTTC.

This clonotype was seen more than once but under ten times. This chain joins TRBV7-2 and TRBJ2-5; no definite D call. The CDR3 runs 10 residues. Trimming pared 2 bases from V and 14 bases from J, leaving 9 bases between. Germline V gives CDR1 SGHTA, CDR2 FQGNSA. The CDR3 sequence is CASSLSLIYF. The CDR3 DNA follows: TGTGCCAGCAGCTTATCCCTTATTTACTTC.

In regard to this clonotype: One junction end disagrees with the germline gene, perhaps due to a read error. The J gene is TRBJ1-5, the V gene TRBV10-3; the D gene is possibly TRBD1 (6 bases). The CDR3 spans 15 residues. Germline V gene data show CDR1 as ENHRY and CDR2 as SYGVKD. The CDR3 spells CAISQQGMGDQSQHF. CDR3 nucleotide sequence: TGTGCCATCAGCCAACAGGGAATGGGGGATCAGTCCCAGCATTTT.

The sample holds a few counts of this clonotype. The chain couples TRBV29-1 to TRBJ1-1; tentative D call: TRBD1 (5 bases). Trimming took off 6 bases at V and 5 bases at J, with 16 bases between the two ends. The germline CDR1 and CDR2 sequences are SQVTM and ANQGSEA. CDR3 length equals 13 residues. CDR3 sequence reads: CSVNSGTRTEAFF. CDR3 DNA: TGCAGCGTCAACTCCGGGACCAGAACTGAAGCTTTCTTT.